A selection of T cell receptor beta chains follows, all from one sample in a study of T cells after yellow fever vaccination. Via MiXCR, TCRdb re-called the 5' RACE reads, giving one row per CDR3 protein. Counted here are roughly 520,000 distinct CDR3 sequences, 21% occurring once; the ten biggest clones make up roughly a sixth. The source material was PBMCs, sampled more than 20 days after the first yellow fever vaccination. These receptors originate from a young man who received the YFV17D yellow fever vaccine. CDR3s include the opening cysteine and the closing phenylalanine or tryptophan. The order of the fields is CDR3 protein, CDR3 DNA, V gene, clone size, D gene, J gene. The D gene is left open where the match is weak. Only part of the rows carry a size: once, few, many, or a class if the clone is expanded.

CDR3 protein: CASSSTWTGGSPLHF
CDR3 DNA: TGTGCCAGCAGCTCCACGTGGACAGGGGGTTCACCCCTCCACTTT
V gene: TRBV7-6
clone size: few
D gene: TRBD1
J gene: TRBJ1-6

CDR3 protein: CASSQVGEKLFF
CDR3 DNA: TGCGCCAGCAGCCAAGTTGGCGAAAAACTGTTTTTT
V gene: TRBV4-3
clone size: NA
D gene: NA
J gene: TRBJ1-4

CDR3 protein: CSAPVGGGASDTQYF
CDR3 DNA: TGCAGTGCCCCGGTGGGTGGGGGGGCCTCAGATACGCAGTATTTT
V gene: TRBV20-1
clone size: NA
D gene: NA
J gene: TRBJ2-3

CDR3 protein: CASSLAISLGLRDLTTNEKLFF
CDR3 DNA: TGTGCCAGCAGCTTAGCAATCTCGCTGGGACTCCGAGACCTTACAACTAATGAAAAACTGTTTTTT
V gene: TRBV11-1
clone size: NA
D gene: NA
J gene: TRBJ1-4

CDR3 protein: CASSVRPRGTGAEDTQYF
CDR3 DNA: TGTGCCAGCAGCGTTCGCCCGAGGGGGACAGGGGCGGAGGATACGCAGTATTTT
V gene: TRBV9
clone size: few
D gene: TRBD1
J gene: TRBJ2-3

CDR3 protein: CASSVSVDTSYNSPLHF
CDR3 DNA: TGTGCCAGCAGCGTATCGGTTGATACCTCCTATAATTCACCCCTCCACTTT
V gene: TRBV9
clone size: NA
D gene: NA
J gene: TRBJ1-6

CDR3 protein: CASSLWGALSDTQYF
CDR3 DNA: TGTGCCAGCAGCTTATGGGGGGCGCTATCTGATACGCAGTATTTT
V gene: TRBV7-2
clone size: NA
D gene: NA
J gene: TRBJ2-3

CDR3 protein: CASSQDRQAVYGYTF
CDR3 DNA: TGCGCCAGCAGCCAAGATAGACAGGCAGTCTATGGCTACACCTTC
V gene: TRBV4-3
clone size: few
D gene: NA
J gene: TRBJ1-2

CDR3 protein: CASSPASGEQTQYF
CDR3 DNA: TGTGCCAGTAGTCCCGCCAGCGGGGAGCAGACCCAGTACTTC
V gene: TRBV19
clone size: NA
D gene: TRBD2
J gene: TRBJ2-5

CDR3 protein: CASSEGQGADEQYF
CDR3 DNA: TGTGCCAGCAGCGAGGGACAGGGGGCTGACGAGCAGTACTTC
V gene: TRBV9
clone size: few
D gene: TRBD1
J gene: TRBJ2-7

CDR3 protein: CASSVTSGGQETQYF
CDR3 DNA: TGTGCCAGCAGCGTGACTAGCGGGGGCCAAGAGACCCAGTACTTC
V gene: TRBV5-6
clone size: NA
D gene: TRBD2
J gene: TRBJ2-5

CDR3 protein: CASSFPGLDIQYF
CDR3 DNA: TGTGCCAGCAGTTTTCCAGGGCTGGACATTCAGTACTTC
V gene: TRBV12-3/TRBV12-4
clone size: NA
D gene: NA
J gene: TRBJ2-4

CDR3 protein: CASSSAENIQYF
CDR3 DNA: TGTGCCAGCAGCTCAGCTGAAAACATTCAGTACTTC
V gene: TRBV7-9
clone size: NA
D gene: NA
J gene: TRBJ2-4

CDR3 protein: CASSPDRAKNIQYF
CDR3 DNA: TGTGCCAGCTCACCAGACAGGGCCAAAAACATTCAGTACTTC
V gene: TRBV18
clone size: few
D gene: NA
J gene: TRBJ2-4

CDR3 protein: CSARSPGGTYEQYF
CDR3 DNA: TGCAGTGCTAGGAGCCCGGGCGGAACCTACGAGCAGTACTTC
V gene: TRBV20-1
clone size: NA
D gene: NA
J gene: TRBJ2-7

CDR3 protein: CASSFTGKSYNEQFF
CDR3 DNA: TGTGCCAGCAGCTTTACAGGTAAATCCTACAATGAGCAGTTCTTC
V gene: TRBV7-8
clone size: NA
D gene: NA
J gene: TRBJ2-1

CDR3 protein: CASSYSTVADTQYF
CDR3 DNA: TGTGCCAGCAGTTACTCCACGGTCGCCGATACGCAGTATTTT
V gene: TRBV6-5
clone size: NA
D gene: NA
J gene: TRBJ2-3

CDR3 protein: CASGRDSLSYEQYF
CDR3 DNA: TGTGCCAGCGGTCGGGACAGTTTATCATACGAGCAGTACTTC
V gene: TRBV12-3/TRBV12-4
clone size: few
D gene: TRBD1
J gene: TRBJ2-7

CDR3 protein: CASSRVGGAGDTQYF
CDR3 DNA: TGTGCCAGCAGCCGCGTCGGGGGGGCTGGAGATACGCAGTATTTT
V gene: TRBV7-8
clone size: once
D gene: TRBD2
J gene: TRBJ2-3

CDR3 protein: CASSPQDRNTGELFF
CDR3 DNA: TGTGCCAGCAGCCCCCAGGACAGGAACACCGGGGAGCTGTTTTTT
V gene: TRBV7-8
clone size: NA
D gene: NA
J gene: TRBJ2-2

CDR3 protein: CASSQVQGVIHEQFF
CDR3 DNA: TGCGCCAGCAGCCAAGTACAGGGGGTTATCCATGAGCAGTTCTTC
V gene: TRBV4-3
clone size: many
D gene: TRBD1
J gene: TRBJ2-1

CDR3 protein: CAGSYSTGSGRYNEQFF
CDR3 DNA: TGTGCCGGCAGTTACTCGACAGGATCCGGAAGGTACAATGAGCAGTTCTTC
V gene: TRBV6-2/TRBV6-3
clone size: NA
D gene: NA
J gene: TRBJ2-1

CDR3 protein: CASSLEGFRIEQFF
CDR3 DNA: TGTGCCAGCAGTTTAGAGGGTTTTCGGATTGAGCAGTTCTTC
V gene: TRBV12-3/TRBV12-4
clone size: NA
D gene: NA
J gene: TRBJ2-1

CDR3 protein: CASSSQGSNEKLFF
CDR3 DNA: TGTGCCAGCAGCTCACAGGGGAGTAATGAAAAACTGTTTTTT
V gene: TRBV5-4
clone size: many
D gene: TRBD1
J gene: TRBJ1-4

CDR3 protein: CASRADIGNEQYF
CDR3 DNA: TGTGCCAGCAGAGCGGACATTGGGAACGAGCAGTACTTC
V gene: TRBV5-5
clone size: NA
D gene: NA
J gene: TRBJ2-7

CDR3 protein: CASSQDLRNTGELFF
CDR3 DNA: TGCGCCAGCAGCCAAGATTTGAGGAACACCGGGGAGCTGTTTTTT
V gene: TRBV4-3
clone size: few
D gene: NA
J gene: TRBJ2-2

CDR3 protein: CASSLEEQGLYF
CDR3 DNA: TGTGCCAGCAGCTTAGAAGAACAGGGGCTGTACTTC
V gene: TRBV7-9
clone size: few
D gene: TRBD1
J gene: TRBJ2-7

CDR3 protein: CASSFGGYGNTIYF
CDR3 DNA: TGTGCCAGCAGTTTTGGAGGATACGGAAACACCATATATTTT
V gene: TRBV12-3/TRBV12-4
clone size: NA
D gene: NA
J gene: TRBJ1-3

CDR3 protein: CSALDSPPYGYTF
CDR3 DNA: TGCAGTGCTCTGGACAGCCCTCCCTATGGCTACACCTTC
V gene: TRBV20-1
clone size: NA
D gene: NA
J gene: TRBJ1-2

CDR3 protein: CSAGAPRTPGEQFF
CDR3 DNA: TGCAGTGCAGGGGCTCCCCGGACACCCGGTGAGCAGTTCTTC
V gene: TRBV20-1
clone size: NA
D gene: NA
J gene: TRBJ2-1

CDR3 protein: CASSLVRSRYEQYF
CDR3 DNA: TGTGCCAGCAGCTTAGTACGGTCACGATACGAGCAGTACTTC
V gene: TRBV7-2
clone size: few
D gene: NA
J gene: TRBJ2-7

CDR3 protein: CASSLGQRNIQYF
CDR3 DNA: TGCGCCAGCAGCTTGGGACAGAGAAACATTCAGTACTTC
V gene: TRBV5-1
clone size: NA
D gene: NA
J gene: TRBJ2-4

CDR3 protein: CASSFSTGNTGELFF
CDR3 DNA: TGCGCCAGCAGCTTCTCGACGGGAAACACCGGGGAGCTGTTTTTT
V gene: TRBV5-1
clone size: NA
D gene: NA
J gene: TRBJ2-2

CDR3 protein: CASSTGLRELFF
CDR3 DNA: TGTGCCAGCAGTACTGGGCTCCGGGAGCTGTTTTTT
V gene: TRBV28
clone size: few
D gene: NA
J gene: TRBJ2-2

CDR3 protein: CATRRTGAAGYTF
CDR3 DNA: TGTGCCACCAGGCGTACAGGGGCGGCTGGCTACACCTTC
V gene: TRBV6-1
clone size: NA
D gene: TRBD1
J gene: TRBJ1-2

CDR3 protein: CATSERTGELFF
CDR3 DNA: TGTGCCACCTCGGAGCGGACCGGGGAGCTGTTTTTT
V gene: TRBV2
clone size: NA
D gene: NA
J gene: TRBJ2-2

CDR3 protein: CSASRLLQTKFFTDTQYF
CDR3 DNA: TGCAGTGCCTCACGGCTCTTGCAGACGAAGTTCTTCACAGATACGCAGTATTTT
V gene: TRBV20-1
clone size: once
D gene: NA
J gene: TRBJ2-3

CDR3 protein: CASHRGVGTQYF
CDR3 DNA: TGTGCCAGTCATAGGGGAGTAGGGACCCAGTACTTC
V gene: TRBV12-3/TRBV12-4
clone size: few
D gene: NA
J gene: TRBJ2-5

CDR3 protein: CSARVSGGSTEAFF
CDR3 DNA: TGCAGTGCTAGAGTCAGTGGAGGATCCACTGAAGCTTTCTTT
V gene: TRBV20-1
clone size: few
D gene: NA
J gene: TRBJ1-1

CDR3 protein: CASSQGGGAIGQSPGELFF
CDR3 DNA: TGCGCCAGCAGCCAAGGCGGGGGGGCCATAGGACAGAGCCCCGGGGAGCTGTTTTTT
V gene: TRBV4-3
clone size: NA
D gene: TRBD2
J gene: TRBJ2-2

CDR3 protein: CASSQDGESSGNTIYF
CDR3 DNA: TGCGCCAGCAGCCAAGATGGGGAATCCTCTGGAAACACCATATATTTT
V gene: TRBV4-3
clone size: many
D gene: NA
J gene: TRBJ1-3

CDR3 protein: CASSPRQGPGANVLTF
CDR3 DNA: TGTGCCAGCAGCCCGCGACAGGGGCCTGGGGCCAACGTCCTGACTTTC
V gene: TRBV14
clone size: few
D gene: TRBD1
J gene: TRBJ2-6

CDR3 protein: CASYPPGSYNEQFF
CDR3 DNA: TGTGCCAGCTACCCCCCGGGTTCCTACAATGAGCAGTTCTTC
V gene: TRBV28
clone size: NA
D gene: NA
J gene: TRBJ2-1

CDR3 protein: CASSLDGTYGYTF
CDR3 DNA: TGCGCCAGCAGCCTGGACGGGACCTATGGCTACACCTTC
V gene: TRBV5-1
clone size: many
D gene: NA
J gene: TRBJ1-2

CDR3 protein: CASREGGTDTQYF
CDR3 DNA: TGTGCCAGCAGAGAGGGGGGCACAGATACGCAGTATTTT
V gene: TRBV2
clone size: NA
D gene: NA
J gene: TRBJ2-3